The clone carrying this TCR beta chain has a single count. Its antigen is not known. These data are taken from a study of shared clonotypes between healthy human individuals. The wider study: The study used three CD4 naive, three CD4 memory, two CD8 naive and one CD8 memory plate per donor. General observations from the study: Naive CD4 clonotypes overlapped across several donors at roughly 5%. Represented diversity (both genetic and exposure-history) was limited by the small number of donors.

Positively selected for CCR7, the CD45RO-negative cells used as naive CD8 cells excluded terminally differentiated effector memory CD45RA+ cells. Deep was the level used in running the assay. Sequenced by immunoSEQ multiplex PCR; TCRdb stores in-frame clones only, minus some. The table lists around 1.9 million clones, just over 90% of them singletons. In germline, CDR1 is SGHNT, CDR2 YYREEE (reference sequence). This CDR3 has 11 residues. V lost 4 bases, J lost 7 bases, and 6 bases lay in between. This receptor was identified in a young man in good health. Some clones in this sample may be carry-over from other donors' samples. The chain uses TRBV5-4 and TRBJ2-1; D not certain. The material sequenced was naive CD8+ T cells from PBMCs. As DNA, the CDR3 is TGTGCCAGCAGCCCGAGAAATGAGCAGTTCTTC. This gives the protein CASSPRNEQFF.